The 19 T cell receptor beta chains reported below all come from one sample, sequenced in a study of T cell repertoires in cytomegalovirus infection. TCRdb reprocessed the reads via MiXCR and lists one record per CDR3 protein. The profile shows hundreds of thousands of distinct CDR3 sequences, about 29% of them singletons. These receptors lack a known antigen. Sample: cultured PBMCs, taken from culture after CMV antigen stimulation. These receptors were collected from a human donor in good health (CMV status not recorded). Some clones in this sample may be carry-over from other donors' samples.

The rearrangement links TRBV27 to TRBJ1-6; D perhaps matches TRBD1 (5 bases). The germline V and J ends were trimmed by 8 bases and 15 bases, with 20 bases remaining between them. CDR3 length: 13 residues. CDR1 is MNHEY and CDR2 is SMNVEV in the germline V gene (reference sequence). CDR3 in DNA: TGTGCCAGCCGAACGGGGTACGGCCAGGGCCTCCACTTT. Protein: CASRTGYGQGLHF.

In its sample, this clonotype was seen a few times. The chain employs TRBV27 and TRBJ2-7; 8 bases align to TRBD1. Germline V gene data show CDR1 as MNHEY and CDR2 as SMNVEV (reference sequence). The CDR3 is made up of 13 amino acids. V lost 7 bases and J lost 5; bases outside the gene matches: 7. CDR3 region: CASTGQGVHEQYF. CDR3 nucleotides: TGTGCCAGCACCGGACAGGGAGTCCACGAGCAGTACTTC.

There are a few counts of this clonotype. The V and J genes are TRBV7-2 and TRBJ2-7; 9 bases line up with TRBD1. With 7 bases clipped from V and 7 bases from J, the junction kept 5 bases outside the gene matches. This CDR3 spans 12 amino acids. Germline-derived CDR1 and CDR2 are SGHTA and FQGNSA. CDR3 in amino acids: CASNNRGLEQYF. As DNA, the CDR3 is TGTGCCAGCAACAACAGGGGGCTTGAGCAGTACTTC.

V usage is TRBV7-9 and J usage is TRBJ2-6, with D possibly TRBD1 on 6 matching bases. Germline V gene sequence: CDR1 SEHNR, CDR2 FQNEAQ (reference sequence). The V and J ends lost 5 bases and 2 bases respectively, with 13 bases between them. This CDR3 region has 16 residues. The CDR3 here is CASSPQGPPGANVLTF. In nucleotides, the CDR3 is TGTGCCAGCAGCCCACAGGGACCGCCTGGGGCCAACGTCCTGACTTTC. The variable domain in full, with the rest retrieved from reference TRBV7-9 and TRBJ2-6, is DTGVSQNPRHKITKRGQNVTFRCDPISEHNRLYWYRQTLGQGPEFLTYFQNEAQLEKSRLLSDRFSAERPKGSFSTLEIQRTEQGDSAMYLCASSPQGPPGANVLTFGAGSRLTVL.

V and J are TRBV7-2 and TRBJ2-1; 12 nucleotides align to TRBD2. The CDR3 extends over 14 amino acids. V lost 6 bases, J lost 12 bases, and 9 bases stayed unmatched. Germline CDR1 is SGHTA and CDR2 is FQGNSA. DNA for the CDR3: TGTGCCAGCAGGCCGGGACTAGCGGGTCTGGCGCAGTTCTTC. Residues: CASRPGLAGLAQFF.

The chain has TRBV6-1 and TRBJ1-1, with D perhaps TRBD1 (5 bases). Trimming took 6 bases from V and 5 from J, leaving 16 bases between them. Germline CDR1 and CDR2: MNHNS and SASEGT. This CDR3 contains 14 residues. Here the CDR3 reads CASSEGSVGTEAFF. The CDR3 DNA sequence: TGTGCCAGCAGCGAGGGGAGTGTGGGAACTGAAGCTTTCTTT.

This rearrangement joins TRBV6-1 to TRBJ2-3; D is uncertain. Germline CDR1 MNHNS, CDR2 SASEGT. The CDR3 contains 14 residues. V lost 4 bases and J lost 2, with 10 bases in between. The CDR3 nucleotides are TGTGCCAGCAGTGGACTTTCACCCACAGATACGCAGTATTTT. This translates into CASSGLSPTDTQYF.

This clonotype was detected only a few times. The V and J genes are TRBV27 and TRBJ1-2, with D possibly being TRBD1 (5 bases). Germline CDR1 reads MNHEY; CDR2 reads SMNVEV (reference sequence). This CDR3 region has 15 residues. Trimming took off 2 bases at V and 0 bases at J, with 10 bases between the two ends. CDR3 amino acids: CASSLGARSNYGYTF. CDR3 nucleotides: TGTGCCAGCAGTTTAGGGGCAAGGTCTAACTATGGCTACACCTTC.

This clonotype was counted between two and nine times. Written as DNA, the CDR3 is TGTGCCAGCAGCACTGGTTTGGGACCGCGCACTGAAGCTTTCTTT. Protein product: CASSTGLGPRTEAFF. The rearrangement links TRBV6-8 to TRBJ1-1; D may be TRBD1 (5 bases). The CDR3 has 15 residues. V was pared by 6 bases and J by 4 bases, with 18 bases between. Germline V gene data show CDR1 as MNHGY and CDR2 as SAAAGT.

V and J are TRBV2 and TRBJ1-6; D is unresolved. CDR3 length equals 14 residues. Germline V CDR1 and CDR2: SNHLY, FYNNEI. With 7 bases removed from V and 14 bases from J, the gap between germline ends came to 21 bases. CDR3 sequence: CASKFETSSEALHF. In DNA, the CDR3 is TGTGCCAGCAAGTTCGAGACCAGCTCAGAGGCCCTCCACTTT.

The CDR3 region is CASSPTGESSYEQYF. CDR3 DNA sequence: TGTGCCAGCAGTCCTACAGGGGAGAGTTCCTACGAGCAGTACTTC. J is TRBJ2-7 and V is TRBV6-5, with TRBD1 matching over 7 bases. Germline V gene data show CDR1 as MNHEY and CDR2 as SVGAGI. Unmatched junction bases numbered 8, after V lost 5 bases and J lost 1 base. The CDR3 has 15 amino acids.

Ten or more counts support this clonotype. The chain employs TRBV7-8 and TRBJ2-1; the match to TRBD2 covers 9 bases. Germline loops: CDR1 SGHVS, CDR2 FQNEAQ. With 9 bases clipped from V and 10 bases from J, the junction kept 16 bases outside the gene matches. The CDR3 is 15 residues long. The DNA of the CDR3 is TGTGCCAGTACGACATTTAGCGGGAGCAGGGAGGAGCAGTTCTTC. Amino acids: CASTTFSGSREEQFF.

This clonotype came up many times. The chain uses TRBV11-2 and TRBJ1-1; D is undetermined. The CDR3 spans 16 residues. Trimming left V 4 bases short and J 1 base short, with 16 bases between. Germline V gene data show CDR1 as SGHAT and CDR2 as FQNNGV. Here the CDR3 DNA reads TGTGCCAGCAGCTCATTGACCCCCAGAGGGAACACTGAAGCTTTCTTT. Translating it yields CASSSLTPRGNTEAFF.

The table lists this clonotype with a few counts. V usage is TRBV12-3 or TRBV12-4 and J usage is TRBJ2-3, with 9 bases fitting TRBD2. The junction had 11 bases not matched to a gene; V was cut back by 8 bases and J by 2 bases. The CDR3 spans 16 residues. CDR3 DNA sequence: TGTGCCAGCCACCGTAACCCTAGCGGGGCCACAGATACGCAGTATTTT. This encodes CASHRNPSGATDTQYF.

The gene calls are TRBV20-1 and TRBJ1-2; TRBD1 matches at 9 bases. There are 15 residues in the CDR3. V lost 3 bases, J lost 1 base, and 6 bases stayed unmatched. Germline V gives CDR1 DFQATT, CDR2 SNEGSKA (reference sequence). DNA for the CDR3: TGCAGTGCTAGCCAAGGGGACAGGGTTAACTATGGCTACACCTTC. This codes for CSASQGDRVNYGYTF.

This clonotype was picked up one time. This chain joins TRBV4-1 and TRBJ1-3; TRBD1 matches at 7 bases. The CDR3 is made up of 15 amino acids. CDR1 is MGHRA, CDR2 YSYEKL, per germline. V shed 5 bases, J shed 3 bases, and the junction held 7 bases outside the gene matches. DNA of the CDR3: TGCGCCAGCAGCGCGTCCAACAGGGGTGGAAACACCATATATTTT. Residues: CASSASNRGGNTIYF.

This clonotype was observed a few times. The V call is TRBV6-6, the J call TRBJ1-1; D is perhaps TRBD1 (5 bases). Germline V lookup: CDR1 MNHNY, CDR2 SVGAGI (reference sequence). CDR3 length: 16 amino acids. Trimming stripped 2 bases from V and 1 base from J, with 14 bases between. The chain's CDR3 is CASSYRLGGANTEAFF. CDR3 bases: TGTGCCAGCAGTTACCGGCTCGGTGGGGCGAACACTGAAGCTTTCTTT.

This clonotype was observed a few times. The rearrangement joins TRBV10-3 to TRBJ2-7, with 9 bases lining up with TRBD2. Germline CDR1 reads ENHRY; CDR2 reads SYGVKD. CDR3 length: 17 amino acids. J was trimmed by 2 bases and V by 3 bases; bases with no gene match: 11. The CDR3 nucleotides read TGTGCCATCAGTGATCCTCCGCGGGGGGGGCTGACCTACGAGCAGTACTTC. Translated, it gives CAISDPPRGGLTYEQYF.

V and J are TRBV12-3 or TRBV12-4 and TRBJ2-1; the D gene is possibly TRBD2 (6 bases). Deletions cut 6 bases from V and 3 bases from J, with 15 bases between. The CDR3 has 15 amino acids. Here the CDR3 DNA reads TGTGCCAGCAGCTCGGGGAGGTGGGGCTACAATGAGCAGTTCTTC. Translation gives CASSSGRWGYNEQFF.